These 21 T cell receptor beta chains share one sample of origin, sequenced in a study of radiation and T cells in renal cell carcinoma. Sequencing used immunoSEQ multiplex PCR; TCRdb keeps in-frame clones, though not all of them. The top ten clones hold roughly 17% of a sample with 140,000 or so clones, 75% to 90% of them seen once. The time point: blood 4 weeks post-SBRT, at nephrectomy. Treatment meaning: 15 Gy SBRT to primary tumor, nephrectomy 4 weeks later. The material was blood, obtained from a patient whose treatment included radiotherapy and nephrectomy. The receptors derive from a woman between 50 and 59 years old with renal cell carcinoma.

The chain has TRBV5-6 and TRBJ1-6; maybe TRBD1 (6 bases). Trimming removed 3 bases from V and 6 bases from J, with 13 bases in between. The CDR3 loop spans 15 amino acids. Germline V gene data show CDR1 as SGHDT and CDR2 as YYEEEE. CDR3 sequence reads: CASSYQQGGNSPLHF. CDR3 DNA sequence: TGTGCCAGCAGCTACCAACAGGGAGGTAATTCACCCCTCCACTTT.

This clone was picked up one time. The chain uses TRBV5-4 and TRBJ2-5; D possibly corresponds to TRBD2 (6 bases). V lost 4 bases and J 5 bases, leaving 15 bases between the germline ends. The CDR3 covers 14 residues. Germline V gene lookup returns CDR1 SGHNT and CDR2 YYREEE (reference sequence). The CDR3 DNA sequence: TGTGCCAGCAGCGCGGCGGGGAGTGGCGAGACCCAGTACTTC. This sequence encodes CASSAAGSGETQYF. Based on the CDR3 plus reference TRBV5-4 and TRBJ2-5, the full variable domain is ETGVTQSPTHLIKTRGQQVTLRCSSQSGHNTVSWYQQALGQGPQFIFQYYREEENGRGNFPPRFSGLQFPNYSSELNVNALELDDSALYLCASSAAGSGETQYFGPGTRLLVL.

This clone came up a few times. The chain is built from TRBV7-2 and TRBJ2-1; 8 nucleotides match TRBD2. CDR3 size: 13 residues. Germline CDR1 SGHTA, CDR2 FQGNSA. V was pared by 8 bases and J by 9 bases, with 9 bases of the junction left unmatched. Here the CDR3 DNA reads TGTGCCAGCGCGGGACTAGGTTCGGGTGAGCAGTTCTTC. Protein product: CASAGLGSGEQFF.

The gene calls are TRBV28 and TRBJ2-5, with TRBD1 matching 9 bases. CDR1 is MDHEN, CDR2 SYDVKM, per germline. The trim removed 2 bases at V and 5 bases at J, leaving 3 bases unmatched. The CDR3 has 14 residues. CDR3 residues: CASSLNRGPETQYF. As DNA, the CDR3 is TGTGCCAGCAGTTTAAACAGGGGGCCCGAGACCCAGTACTTC.

The chain is built from TRBV2 and TRBJ1-1; D is uncertain. The germline V gene encodes CDR1 SNHLY and CDR2 FYNNEI. The CDR3 spans 15 residues. Between the trimmed V and J ends, which lost 0 bases and 1 base, there was a span of 9 bases. CDR3 in amino acids: CASSEALAGNTEAFF. The DNA of the CDR3 is TGTGCCAGCAGTGAAGCGCTGGCGGGGAACACTGAAGCTTTCTTT.

CDR3 in amino acids: CASSLAEGAHTF. DNA for the CDR3: TGTGCCAGCAGCTTAGCGGAAGGGGCCCACACCTTC. The chain is built from TRBV7-6 and TRBJ1-2; weak D call: TRBD1 (5 bases). CDR3 size: 12 residues. Germline CDR1 SGHVS, CDR2 FNYEAQ. V was cut by 0 bases and J by 12 bases, with 11 bases left in between.

The V gene is TRBV5-6, the J gene TRBJ2-3; D is uncertain. Germline V gene data show CDR1 as SGHDT and CDR2 as YYEEEE. V was clipped by 4 bases and J by 3 bases, with 6 bases between them. The CDR3 runs to 12 residues. CDR3 sequence reads: CASSPRTDTQYF. In DNA, the CDR3 is TGTGCCAGCAGCCCAAGAACAGATACGCAGTATTTT.

The V call is TRBV2, the J call TRBJ2-3; D gene unclear. CDR3 length: 14 residues. The ends were cut back, 6 bases at V and 5 bases at J, with 15 bases in the middle. The germline V gene encodes CDR1 SNHLY and CDR2 FYNNEI. The CDR3 DNA reads TGTGCCAGCAGGGGCAGGACGTCAGGAGATACGCAGTATTTT. It is translated as CASRGRTSGDTQYF.

The rearrangement joins TRBV6-6 to TRBJ1-5, with D perhaps TRBD1 (6 bases). Germline CDR1 and CDR2: MNHNY and SVGAGI (reference sequence). The CDR3 is 16 residues long. V was trimmed by 3 bases and J by 3 bases, leaving 15 bases between them. CDR3 region: CASSYWGQQLNQPQHF. In DNA form, the CDR3 reads TGTGCCAGCAGTTATTGGGGGCAACAACTCAATCAGCCCCAGCATTTT.

The chain is built from TRBV10-1 and TRBJ2-7, with TRBD2 matching 7 bases. The V segment lost 0 bases and the J segment 0 bases; nucleotides outside the gene matches: 5. The CDR3 length is 16 residues. Germline values: CDR1 WNHNN, CDR2 SYGVQD (reference sequence). CDR3 in amino acids: CASSESEVAGSYEQYF. In DNA form, the CDR3 reads TGCGCCAGCAGTGAGTCGGAGGTAGCGGGCTCCTACGAGCAGTACTTC.

This clone has a single count. The chain carries TRBV4-2 and TRBJ2-5; D gene unclear. CDR3 length: 18 amino acids. Germline values: CDR1 LGHNA, CDR2 YNFKEQ. The ends were cut back, 1 base at V and 0 bases at J, with 18 bases in the middle. As DNA, the CDR3 is TGTGCCAGCAGCCAAGGGATAGGGTCGGGTAGAAACCAAGAGACCCAGTACTTC. Residues: CASSQGIGSGRNQETQYF.

This rearrangement joins TRBV7-2 to TRBJ1-1; D unclear. The length of the CDR3 is 13 residues. From germline, CDR1 is SGHTA and CDR2 FQGNSA. Trimming stripped 6 bases from V and 2 bases from J, with 10 bases between. The CDR3 DNA sequence: TGTGCCAGCAGGACGAGCGGCAACACTGAAGCTTTCTTT. Translated: CASRTSGNTEAFF.

This chain joins TRBV5-1 and TRBJ2-5; a weak D match, TRBD2 (5 bases). CDR3 size: 17 residues. Germline loops: CDR1 SGHRS, CDR2 YFSETQ. Trimming removed 0 bases at V and 2 bases at J, with 17 bases between. CDR3 sequence: CASSLARTSQIQETQYF. The CDR3 DNA is TGCGCCAGCAGCTTGGCCCGAACTAGTCAGATACAAGAGACCCAGTACTTC.

This sequence joins TRBV30 and TRBJ2-3; possibly TRBD2 for D (6 bases). The germline V and J ends were trimmed by 2 bases and 1 base, with 10 bases remaining between them. The CDR3 spans 14 residues. CDR1 and CDR2 (germline): GTSNPN, SVGIG (reference sequence). The DNA for the CDR3 is TGTGCCTGGAGTCCATGGGGGGGCACAGATACGCAGTATTTT. Its translation: CAWSPWGGTDTQYF.

The V call is TRBV25-1, the J call TRBJ2-7; 9 nucleotides line up with TRBD1. Trimming at V came to 6 bases and at J to 5 bases, leaving 11 bases not matched to a gene. The CDR3 loop spans 15 amino acids. Germline V gives CDR1 MGHDK, CDR2 SYGVNS. CDR3 nucleotides: TGTGCCAGCAGCCAAAGAGGGACAGGGAAGGACGAGCAGTACTTC. This sequence encodes CASSQRGTGKDEQYF.

Only one count was recorded for this clone. V usage is TRBV7-9 and J usage is TRBJ2-3; D is unresolved. The V gene's germline CDR1 is SEHNR and CDR2 FQNEAQ (reference sequence). Deletions cut 10 bases from V and 0 bases from J, with 11 bases between. There are 13 residues in the CDR3. CDR3 bases: TGTGCCAAAAGGCCAGAGAGCACAGATACGCAGTATTTT. Its protein is CAKRPESTDTQYF.

The chain links TRBV28 to TRBJ1-2; TRBD1 is a possible D gene (6 bases). In germline, CDR1 is MDHEN, CDR2 SYDVKM. The CDR3 runs 14 residues. Trimming took off 7 bases at V and 4 bases at J, with 16 bases between the two ends. The CDR3: CASNGQPTTYGYTF. CDR3 DNA: TGTGCCAGCAACGGACAGCCCACCACCTATGGCTACACCTTC.

The gene calls are TRBV4-3 and TRBJ2-1; 8 nucleotides match TRBD2. Germline V gene sequence: CDR1 LGHNA, CDR2 YSLEER. The CDR3 is 13 amino acids. Trimming cost V 0 bases and J 10 bases; bases outside gene matches: 2. The CDR3 spells CASSQDVAGEQFF. DNA for the CDR3: TGCGCCAGCAGCCAAGATGTAGCGGGAGAGCAGTTCTTC.

This clone occurred a few times. J is TRBJ1-1 and V is TRBV29-1; D gene ambiguous. The CDR3 extends over 12 amino acids. V was shortened by 2 bases and J by 1 base, with 5 bases between the two germline ends. Germline CDR1 SQVTM, CDR2 ANQGSEA. CDR3 amino acids: CSVELGNTEAFF. CDR3 coding DNA: TGCAGCGTTGAATTGGGGAACACTGAAGCTTTCTTT.

The chain couples TRBV7-9 to TRBJ1-3, with 10 nucleotides matching TRBD1. Germline CDR1 reads SEHNR; CDR2 reads FQNEAQ (reference sequence). There are 17 residues in the CDR3. V gave up 2 bases and J gave up 3 bases; unmatched junction bases: 7. The CDR3 reads CASSLPRGTGVGNTIYF. For the CDR3, the DNA is TGTGCCAGCAGCTTACCCCGGGGGACAGGGGTTGGAAACACCATATATTTT.

The chain recombines TRBV27 with TRBJ1-4, with D unresolved. Per the germline V gene, CDR1 is MNHEY and CDR2 is SMNVEV (reference sequence). V shed 5 bases and J shed 4 bases, with 8 bases lying between them. This CDR3 is built from 13 residues. The CDR3 protein is CASSEFHNEKLFF. Here the CDR3 DNA reads TGTGCCAGCAGTGAGTTCCATAATGAAAAACTGTTTTTT.